This T cell receptor (beta chain) was captured by sequencing in a study of T-cell memory formation after mild COVID-19. Across the study: The study found TCR clusters largely donor specific. Study results and limitations: Some clones that responded were present in memory (sampled pre-infection), which suggests cross-reactive memory joined.

TCRdb used MiXCR to reprocess the 5' RACE reads, holding one entry per CDR3 protein. The sample holds 100,000 to 150,000 distinct CDR3 sequences, approximately 5.9% seen once. This clonotype was seen ten or more times. Its antigen is currently unknown. This clonotype was sampled from an adult woman who had mild COVID-19 (a few samples of this study predate the infection). Cell type and time point are not known. The specimen sequenced was PBMCs or a T cell subset sorted from them (not recorded which).

The CDR3 here is CSATHLGPTFF. The CDR3 DNA is TGCAGTGCTACCCACTTGGGGCCAACTTTCTTT. This rearrangement joins TRBV20-1 to TRBJ1-1; D may be TRBD1 (5 bases). CDR3 length equals 11 residues. Germline CDR1 reads DFQATT; CDR2 reads SNEGSKA (reference sequence). V was cut by 4 bases and J by 12 bases, with 15 bases left in between.